Detailed here is one T cell receptor (beta chain). The CDR3 totals 15 residues. The V gene lost 1 base and the J gene lost 2 bases, with 9 bases spanning the gap. Germline CDR1 and CDR2: ENHRY and SYGVKD. The data were taken from a study of T cell changes during pregnancy in multiple sclerosis. Assay: immunoSEQ multiplex PCR; the TCRdb copy retains only in-frame clones and omits some. The sample shows around 40,000 clones, approximately 89% of them seen only once. The TCR comes from a female donor in good health, enrolled as a control in a pregnancy study. The chain uses TRBV10-3 and TRBJ1-3; possibly TRBD1 for D (6 bases). The material was CD4+ T cells from peripheral blood mononuclear cells, obtained after pregnancy. The CDR3 nucleotides read TGTGCCATCAGTGAGTGGGCAGGGGCTGGAAACACCATATATTTT. Protein: CAISEWAGAGNTIYF.